These 21 T cell receptor beta chains originate from one sample sequenced in a study of naive and memory T cell subsets. For blood and skin samples, reverse transcription used TCR alpha and beta constant primers. TCRdb ran MiXCR on the 5' RACE reads and lists one entry per CDR3 protein. Counted here are tens of thousands of distinct CDR3 sequences, 4% to 4.5% occurring once; the ten biggest clones make up approximately 8%. Adult healthy volunteers gave 2.5 ml peripheral blood for whole-blood RNA. The source is a male donor in good health.

This clonotype was counted ten times or more. The V call is TRBV12-3 or TRBV12-4, the J call TRBJ1-6, with a possible D match to TRBD1 (5 bases). The CDR3 has 14 amino acids. The V and J ends lost 2 bases and 16 bases respectively, with 18 bases between them. Written as DNA, the CDR3 is TGTGCCAGCAGTTTAAAGGGGATCTATGCATCTCTCCACTTT. As protein: CASSLKGIYASLHF.

This clonotype appeared many times. The V gene is TRBV7-2, the J gene TRBJ1-1; D not certain. The CDR3 totals 14 residues. In germline, CDR1 is SGHTA, CDR2 FQGNSA. The V end lost 2 bases, the J end lost 0 bases, and 7 bases lay between the germline ends. The CDR3 region has the DNA TGTGCCAGCAGCTTAATTAGGATGAACACTGAAGCTTTCTTT. It yields the protein CASSLIRMNTEAFF.

This chain joins TRBV12-3 or TRBV12-4 and TRBJ1-5, with 7 positions matching TRBD1. V lost 3 bases and J lost 0; bases outside the gene matches: 5. The CDR3 has 16 residues. The DNA for the CDR3 is TGTGCCAGCAGTTTCGGCAGGGGGAATAGCAATCAGCCCCAGCATTTT. Its translation: CASSFGRGNSNQPQHF.

This clonotype was seen ten or more times. The chain joins TRBV12-3 or TRBV12-4 to TRBJ1-3; D perhaps matches TRBD1 (6 bases). The CDR3 spans 18 residues. The V end lost 5 bases, the J end lost 1 base, and 21 bases lay between the germline ends. Written as DNA, the CDR3 is TGTGCCAGCAGTCCTCATCGCCTAAACAGGGAGTCTGGAAACACCATATATTTT. This encodes CASSPHRLNRESGNTIYF.

This clonotype was recorded many times. V gene TRBV20-1 combines with J gene TRBJ2-7, with TRBD2 identical over 9 bases. The trim removed 1 base at V and 3 bases at J, leaving 7 bases unmatched. There are 15 residues in the CDR3. Per the germline V gene, CDR1 is DFQATT and CDR2 is SNEGSKA (reference sequence). CDR3 bases: TGCAGTGCTAGAGTCATGGGTAGCGGGGGCTACGAGCAGTACTTC. It encodes CSARVMGSGGYEQYF.

The table lists this clonotype with many counts. The rearrangement joins TRBV9 to TRBJ1-1; D ambiguous. Per the germline V gene, CDR1 is SGDLS and CDR2 is YYNGEE. The V gene lost 0 bases and the J gene lost 4 bases, with 7 bases spanning the gap. The CDR3 length is 13 residues. In nucleotides, the CDR3 is TGTGCCAGCAGCGTAGTAGGCACCACTGAAGCTTTCTTT. Its protein product is CASSVVGTTEAFF.

This clonotype was counted many times. The CDR3 DNA sequence: TGTGCCATCAGTGGGGGATTGACAGAGAACACTGAAGCTTTCTTT. It codes for CAISGGLTENTEAFF. The chain recombines TRBV10-3 with TRBJ1-1, with D perhaps TRBD1 (5 bases). Germline V lookup: CDR1 ENHRY, CDR2 SYGVKD. Trimming shortened V by 4 bases and J by 1 base, and 13 bases separated the two germline ends. This CDR3 comprises 15 residues.

This clonotype is classed as medium-sized. The chain joins TRBV29-1 to TRBJ2-2; 8 bases fit TRBD1. Per germline, CDR1 SQVTM and CDR2 ANQGSEA. The CDR3 extends over 15 amino acids. Trimming removed 2 bases from V and 4 bases from J; junction bases left unmatched: 6. CDR3 DNA sequence: TGCAGCGTTGAAAGTGACAGGGGAGCCACCGGGGAGCTGTTTTTT. Translation gives CSVESDRGATGELFF.

This clonotype was seen ten or more times. The chain joins TRBV20-1 to TRBJ2-7; 8 bases line up with TRBD2. CDR3 length: 14 residues. The J segment lost 3 bases and the V segment lost 0 bases, leaving 4 bases of the junction unmatched. Germline CDR1 and CDR2: DFQATT and SNEGSKA (reference sequence). Here the CDR3 DNA reads TGCAGTGCTAGAGAAAGTAGCGGGATCTACGAGCAGTACTTC. Its translation is CSARESSGIYEQYF.

This clonotype has at least ten counts. The rearrangement uses TRBV20-1 and TRBJ1-2; D may be TRBD1 (5 bases). The CDR3 has 12 amino acids. V dropped 7 bases and J dropped 5 bases, with 14 bases sitting between them. Germline lookup yields CDR1 DFQATT and CDR2 SNEGSKA (reference sequence). In DNA, the CDR3 is TGCAGTGGCGGGACGGACCTTTATGGCTACACCTTC. Protein product: CSGGTDLYGYTF.

Judged by abundance, this clonotype is medium-sized. The chain uses TRBV29-1 and TRBJ2-6; D is undetermined. The germline V and J ends were trimmed by 6 bases and 0 bases, with 9 bases remaining between them. Per the germline V gene, CDR1 is SQVTM and CDR2 is ANQGSEA. The CDR3 is made up of 14 amino acids. For the CDR3, the DNA is TGCAGCGTGTCAGATAACTCTGGGGCCAACGTCCTGACTTTC. Translating it yields CSVSDNSGANVLTF.

This clonotype was seen many times. This rearrangement joins TRBV5-4 to TRBJ1-3; 9 nucleotides align to TRBD1. The CDR3 is 16 amino acids. The J segment lost 2 bases and the V segment lost 3 bases, leaving 6 bases of the junction unmatched. Looked up from germline, CDR1 is SGHNT and CDR2 is YYREEE (reference sequence). The CDR3: CASSYTGGAAGNTIYF. CDR3 nucleotide sequence: TGTGCCAGCAGCTACACAGGGGGCGCGGCTGGAAACACCATATATTTT.

This clonotype was detected many times. It may be a read error: a sequence one base away is much more abundant. The chain combines TRBV29-1 with TRBJ1-6; TRBD1 agrees at 8 bases. The CDR3 loop spans 13 amino acids. The V gene's germline CDR1 is SQVTM and CDR2 ANQGSEA. CDR3 sequence reads: CSVGEYRGSPLNF. The CDR3 coding sequence is TGCAGCGTTGGGGAGTACAGGGGGTCACCCCTCAACTTT.

In this sample, this clonotype turned up many times. This rearrangement joins TRBV7-2 to TRBJ2-3; 9 bases map to TRBD2. CDR3 length: 17 residues. The germline V gene encodes CDR1 SGHTA and CDR2 FQGNSA. Germline trimming cut 0 bases from V and 2 bases from J; bases unmatched to any gene: 6. This CDR3 reads CASSLALLAGFTDTQYF. The CDR3 coding sequence is TGTGCCAGCAGCTTAGCGCTCCTAGCGGGGTTCACAGATACGCAGTATTTT.

The sample holds many counts of this clonotype. This chain uses TRBV7-6 with TRBJ2-3; 10 bases are shared with TRBD2. Germline V lookup: CDR1 SGHVS, CDR2 FNYEAQ. The CDR3 has 15 residues. The J segment lost 4 bases and the V segment lost 6 bases, leaving 7 bases of the junction unmatched. CDR3 nucleotides: TGTGCCAGCAGACCTAGCGGGGGCGTGTCAGATACGCAGTATTTT. It yields the protein CASRPSGGVSDTQYF.

The rearrangement uses TRBV14 and TRBJ1-4, with D unresolved. V was shortened by 3 bases and J by 4 bases, with 6 bases between the two germline ends. Germline loops: CDR1 SGHDN, CDR2 FVKESK. This CDR3 region has 13 residues. Here the CDR3 reads CASSHALNEKLFF. CDR3 DNA sequence: TGTGCCAGCAGCCATGCTCTTAATGAAAAACTGTTTTTT.

This clonotype was counted ten times or more. The DNA of the CDR3 is TGCGCCAGCAGCCAAATGACTAGCGGGAGCGCAGATACGCAGTATTTT. This sequence encodes CASSQMTSGSADTQYF. This chain uses TRBV4-1 with TRBJ2-3; 12 nucleotides line up with TRBD2. The trim removed 2 bases at V and 4 bases at J, leaving 4 bases unmatched. Germline V gene sequence: CDR1 MGHRA, CDR2 YSYEKL. The CDR3 consists of 16 residues.

This clonotype occurred many times. The chain couples TRBV7-2 to TRBJ2-7; D uncertain. V shed 4 bases and J shed 2 bases, with 9 bases lying between them. Germline V gene sequence: CDR1 SGHTA, CDR2 FQGNSA. The length of the CDR3 is 13 residues. The chain's CDR3 is CASSSLVAYEQYF. The CDR3 coding sequence is TGTGCCAGCAGCTCCCTCGTCGCCTACGAGCAGTACTTC.

This clonotype was observed at least ten times. The chain employs TRBV5-1 and TRBJ2-2; the D is unclear. Germline lookup yields CDR1 SGHRS and CDR2 YFSETQ. V dropped 0 bases and J dropped 4 bases, with 10 bases sitting between them. This CDR3 comprises 15 residues. The CDR3 nucleotides are TGCGCCAGCAGCTTGGACCCAGGTACCACCGGGGAGCTGTTTTTT. Translating gives CASSLDPGTTGELFF.

Many counts were recorded for this clonotype. The rearrangement uses TRBV14 and TRBJ2-5; the match to TRBD1 covers 7 bases. Trimming removed 0 bases from V and 5 bases from J; junction bases left unmatched: 9. The length of the CDR3 is 16 residues. Looked up from germline, CDR1 is SGHDN and CDR2 is FVKESK. The CDR3: CASSQDLPGQLETQYF. The CDR3 region has the DNA TGTGCCAGCAGCCAAGATCTCCCGGGACAGTTGGAGACCCAGTACTTC.

This clonotype was detected many times. This sequence joins TRBV20-1 and TRBJ2-7, with D perhaps matching TRBD2 (5 bases). Germline V gene lookup returns CDR1 DFQATT and CDR2 SNEGSKA (reference sequence). The CDR3 is made up of 13 amino acids. The germline V and J ends were trimmed by 6 bases and 3 bases, with 15 bases remaining between them. The CDR3 DNA reads as TGCAGTGCCGAGGGCCAGTATCGCTACGAGCAGTACTTC. Translating it yields CSAEGQYRYEQYF.